This note documents a single T cell receptor beta chain sequence. This sample is drawn from a study of cytomegalovirus exposure and HLA in healthy donors. The primer mix had 60 Vbeta and 13 Jbeta primers. The method was immunoSEQ multiplex PCR; TCRdb's version includes in-frame clones alone and lacks a portion of them. The sample table includes under 90,000 clones. There are 16 residues in the CDR3. The V gene's germline CDR1 is SGHTA and CDR2 FQGNSA. Trimming stripped 1 base from V and 0 bases from J, with 9 bases between. Sequencing used PBMCs. This sequence joins TRBV7-2 and TRBJ1-4; no reliable D call. The clonotype originates from a man in his fifties or sixties in good health and CMV-seropositive. The DNA of the CDR3 is TGTGCCAGCAGCTTAGTAGCGGCGGCAACTAATGAAAAACTGTTTTTT. It encodes CASSLVAAATNEKLFF.